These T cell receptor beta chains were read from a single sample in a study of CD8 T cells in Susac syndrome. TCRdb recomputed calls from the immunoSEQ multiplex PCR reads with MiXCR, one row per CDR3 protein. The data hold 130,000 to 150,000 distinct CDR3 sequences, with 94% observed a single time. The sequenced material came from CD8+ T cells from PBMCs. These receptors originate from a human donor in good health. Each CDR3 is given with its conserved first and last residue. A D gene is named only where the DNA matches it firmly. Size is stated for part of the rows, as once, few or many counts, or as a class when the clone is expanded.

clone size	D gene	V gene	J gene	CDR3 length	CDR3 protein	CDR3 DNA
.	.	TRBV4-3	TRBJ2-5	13	CASSQARQETQYF	TGCGCCAGCAGCCAAGCAAGACAAGAGACCCAGTACTTC
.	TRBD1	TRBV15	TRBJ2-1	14	CATLDRGSLNEQFF	TGTGCCACCCTGGACAGGGGGTCCCTCAATGAGCAGTTCTTC
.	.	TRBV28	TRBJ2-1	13	CASSWYSHNEQFF	TGTGCCAGCAGTTGGTACAGCCACAATGAGCAGTTCTTC
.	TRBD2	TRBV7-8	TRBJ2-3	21	CASSLPDGTSGSGGSTDTQYF	TGTGCCAGCAGCTTGCCCGATGGTACTAGCGGGAGCGGAGGGAGCACAGATACGCAGTATTTT
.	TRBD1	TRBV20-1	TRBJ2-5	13	CSRQGTNQETQYF	TGCAGTAGACAGGGGACGAACCAAGAGACCCAGTACTTC
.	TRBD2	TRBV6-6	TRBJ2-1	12	CASTSGDNEQFF	TGTGCCAGCACTAGCGGGGACAATGAGCAGTTCTTC
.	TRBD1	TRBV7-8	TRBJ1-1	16	CASSFPGTGMNTEAFF	TGTGCCAGCAGCTTCCCCGGGACAGGGATGAACACTGAAGCTTTCTTT
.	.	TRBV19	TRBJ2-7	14	CASTPTVSSYEQYF	TGTGCCAGTACCCCGACAGTTTCCTCCTACGAGCAGTACTTC
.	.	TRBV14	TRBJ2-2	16	CASSQGKDTYTGELFF	TGTGCCAGCAGCCAAGGAAAGGACACCTACACCGGGGAGCTGTTTTTT
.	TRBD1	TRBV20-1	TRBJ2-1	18	CSARSTLSSGTGTYEQFF	TGCAGTGCTAGGAGTACTCTCTCGTCCGGGACAGGGACCTACGAGCAGTTCTTC
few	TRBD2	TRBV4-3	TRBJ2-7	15	CASSQGTSGTYEQYF	TGCGCCAGCAGCCAGGGGACTAGCGGGACCTACGAGCAGTACTTC
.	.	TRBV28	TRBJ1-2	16	CASSPSPATGSYGYTF	TGTGCCAGCAGTCCCTCCCCCGCAACAGGGTCCTATGGCTACACCTTC
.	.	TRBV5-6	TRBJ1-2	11	CASGPPLGYTF	TGTGCCAGCGGCCCACCTTTGGGCTACACCTTC
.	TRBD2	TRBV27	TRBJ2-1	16	CASSDGLAGVMDEQFF	TGTGCCAGCAGTGACGGACTAGCGGGAGTAATGGATGAGCAGTTCTTC
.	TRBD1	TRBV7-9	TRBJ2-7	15	CASSFPGTATYEQYF	TGTGCCAGCAGCTTCCCAGGGACAGCGACCTACGAGCAGTACTTC
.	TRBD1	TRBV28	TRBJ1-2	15	CASSFGQGTPYGYTF	TGTGCCAGCAGTTTTGGACAGGGCACCCCTTATGGCTACACCTTC
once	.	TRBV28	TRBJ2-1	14	CASSLSRLLNEQFF	TGTGCCAGCAGTCTGAGTCGACTCCTCAATGAGCAGTTCTTC
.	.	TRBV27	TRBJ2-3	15	CASSPIRDGTDTQYF	TGTGCCAGCAGTCCTATCCGGGACGGGACAGATACGCAGTATTTT
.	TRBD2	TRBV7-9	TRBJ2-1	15	CASSLASGMGNEQFF	TGTGCCAGCAGCTTGGCTAGCGGGATGGGAAATGAGCAGTTCTTC
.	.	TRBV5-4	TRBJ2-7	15	CASSLARQSSYEQYF	TGTGCCAGCAGCTTGGCCCGACAGAGCTCCTACGAGCAGTACTTC
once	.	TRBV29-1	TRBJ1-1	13	CSLGTGENTEAFF	TGCAGCCTTGGGACTGGGGAGAACACTGAAGCTTTCTTT
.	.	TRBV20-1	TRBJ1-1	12	CSAIEMNTEAFF	TGCAGTGCCATAGAAATGAACACTGAAGCTTTCTTT
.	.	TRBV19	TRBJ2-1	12	CAAGDRYNEQFF	TGTGCCGCGGGGGACAGATACAATGAGCAGTTCTTC
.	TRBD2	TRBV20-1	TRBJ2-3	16	CSARGQREAPTDTQYF	TGCAGTGCTAGAGGCCAGCGGGAGGCCCCCACAGATACGCAGTATTTT
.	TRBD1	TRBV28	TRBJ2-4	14	CASRDRAAKNIQYF	TGTGCCAGCAGGGACAGGGCGGCCAAAAACATTCAGTACTTC
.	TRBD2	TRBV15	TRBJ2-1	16	CATSRSRTSGSDEQFF	TGTGCCACCAGCAGATCTAGGACTAGCGGGAGCGATGAGCAGTTCTTC
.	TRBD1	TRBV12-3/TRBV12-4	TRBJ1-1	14	CASRDTGGGTEAFF	TGTGCCAGCAGAGATACAGGGGGCGGAACTGAAGCTTTCTTT
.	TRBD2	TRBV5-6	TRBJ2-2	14	CASSAGLVAGELFF	TGTGCCAGCAGCGCGGGACTAGTTGCCGGGGAGCTGTTTTTT
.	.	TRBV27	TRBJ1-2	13	CASSHQTNYGYTF	TGTGCCAGCAGTCATCAGACTAACTATGGCTACACCTTC
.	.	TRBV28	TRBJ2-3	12	CASTTEEDTQYF	TGTGCCAGCACCACGGAGGAGGATACGCAGTATTTT
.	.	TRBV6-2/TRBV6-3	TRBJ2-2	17	CASSHLLVTVNTGELFF	TGTGCCAGCAGCCATCTTTTAGTGACAGTAAACACCGGGGAGCTGTTTTTT
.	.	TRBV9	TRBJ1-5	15	CASSPDGYSNQPQHF	TGTGCCAGCAGCCCAGACGGTTATAGCAATCAGCCCCAGCATTTT
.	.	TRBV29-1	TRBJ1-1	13	CSVEGERNTEAFF	TGCAGCGTTGAGGGCGAACGGAACACTGAAGCTTTCTTT
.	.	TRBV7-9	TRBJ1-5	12	CASSTGFQPQHF	TGTGCCAGCAGTACAGGGTTTCAGCCCCAGCATTTT
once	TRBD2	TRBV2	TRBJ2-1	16	CASLGLAGEKGDEQFF	TGTGCCAGCCTAGGACTAGCGGGGGAAAAAGGGGATGAGCAGTTCTTC
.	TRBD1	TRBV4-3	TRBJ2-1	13	CASSYTGGGEQFF	TGCGCCAGCAGCTATACAGGGGGTGGTGAGCAGTTCTTC
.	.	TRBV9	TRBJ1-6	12	CASSVWGSPLHF	TGTGCCAGCAGCGTCTGGGGTTCACCCCTCCACTTT
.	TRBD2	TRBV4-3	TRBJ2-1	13	CASSPTSGHEQFF	TGCGCCAGCAGCCCAACTAGCGGGCATGAGCAGTTCTTC
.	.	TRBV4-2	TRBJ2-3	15	CASSPYAGTADTQYF	TGTGCCAGCAGCCCGTATGCGGGGACTGCAGATACGCAGTATTTT
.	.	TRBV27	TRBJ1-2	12	CASSSGGMGYTF	TGTGCCAGCAGTTCTGGGGGGATGGGCTACACCTTC
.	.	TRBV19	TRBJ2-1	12	CASSIAGDEQFF	TGTGCCAGTAGTATAGCGGGGGATGAGCAGTTCTTC